The rows below give T cell receptor beta chains drawn from one sample of a study of blood T cell repertoires in COVID-19. Clones were read by immunoSEQ multiplex PCR, and TCRdb kept only the in-frame ones, dropping some. Here the sample spans approximately 140,000 clones, about 76% being singletons. Sequenced sample: peripheral blood. The source of these receptors is a man older than 75 with acute or convalescent COVID-19. The CDR3 runs from the conserved cysteine through the conserved F or W. A D gene is named only where the DNA matches it firmly. A row's size may be missing; if present it is once, few, many or a size class.

>-|TRBV5-1|TRBJ2-7|-
CASSPGPPLEQYF
TGCGCCAGCAGCCCAGGGCCTCCCCTCGAGCAGTACTTC
>-|TRBV30|TRBJ2-1|TRBD2
CAWSRGVNEQFF
TGTGCCTGGAGTCGGGGGGTCAATGAGCAGTTCTTC
>few|TRBV10-3|TRBJ2-7|TRBD2
CAISVGRESYEQYF
TGTGCCATCAGTGTCGGGAGGGAAAGCTACGAGCAGTACTTC
>-|TRBV4-3|TRBJ1-1|-
CASSQDAGSNTEAFF
TGCGCCAGCAGCCAAGACGCAGGATCGAACACTGAAGCTTTCTTT
>-|TRBV7-8|TRBJ1-5|-
CATCREANQPQHF
TGTGCCACCTGTCGGGAAGCGAATCAGCCCCAGCATTTT
>-|TRBV5-1|TRBJ1-6|TRBD1
CASSYGQGHSPLHF
TGCGCCAGCAGCTACGGACAGGGACATTCACCCCTCCACTTT
>-|TRBV5-1|TRBJ1-4|-
CASKTATNEKLFF
TGCGCCAGCAAAACAGCCACTAATGAAAAACTGTTTTTT
>few|TRBV6-6|TRBJ1-1|TRBD1
CASSYSGQGREAFF
TGTGCCAGCAGTTACTCCGGACAGGGGCGGGAAGCTTTCTTT
>-|TRBV6-4|TRBJ2-5|TRBD1
CASSEGKTGERTGSETQYF
TGTGCCAGCAGTGAGGGTAAGACAGGGGAACGGACGGGATCGGAGACCCAGTACTTC
>-|TRBV5-6|TRBJ1-1|-
CASSLSGAGVAFF
TGTGCCAGCAGCTTATCAGGGGCTGGGGTAGCTTTCTTT
>-|TRBV2|TRBJ2-2|-
CASGVAGELFF
TGTGCCAGCGGTGTCGCCGGGGAGCTGTTTTTT
>-|TRBV2|TRBJ2-2|TRBD2
CASRPGLAGGSTGELFF
TGTGCCAGCAGACCGGGACTAGCGGGGGGAAGCACCGGGGAGCTGTTTTTT
>-|TRBV7-3|TRBJ2-3|-
CASSLTGTDTQYF
TGTGCCAGCAGCTTAACCGGGACAGATACGCAGTATTTT
>-|TRBV5-1|TRBJ2-7|TRBD1
CASSRDRTSYEQYF
TGCGCCAGCAGCCGGGACAGAACTTCCTACGAGCAGTACTTC
>-|TRBV19|TRBJ2-2|TRBD1
CARVGGDSSWDGELFF
TGTGCCCGGGTGGGTGGGGACAGCAGTTGGGACGGGGAGCTGTTTTTT
>once|TRBV27|TRBJ1-2|-
CASSPGSGRGGYTF
TGTGCCAGCAGCCCGGGGAGCGGACGTGGTGGCTACACCTTC
>few|TRBV28|TRBJ2-3|-
CASTRERTTDTQYF
TGTGCCAGCACTAGGGAGAGGACCACAGATACGCAGTATTTT
>-|TRBV5-4|TRBJ2-3|-
CASSQYGGGTDTQYF
TGTGCCAGCAGCCAGTACGGCGGGGGCACAGATACGCAGTATTTT
>-|TRBV7-8|TRBJ1-1|-
CASSSYMNTEAFF
TGTGCCAGCAGCTCGTACATGAACACTGAAGCTTTCTTT
>-|TRBV6-5|TRBJ2-2|TRBD1
CASGQGANTGELFF
TGTGCCAGCGGACAGGGTGCGAACACCGGGGAGCTGTTTTTT
>-|TRBV3-1/TRBV3-2|TRBJ1-1|-
CASSQDPGRGLGGAYTEAFF
TGTGCCAGCAGCCAAGATCCAGGGCGAGGGCTTGGGGGGGCGTACACTGAAGCTTTCTTT
>many|TRBV11-2|TRBJ1-2|-
CASSLGQYGGYTF
TGTGCCAGCAGCTTAGGACAGTACGGGGGCTACACCTTC
>-|TRBV2|TRBJ1-6|-
CASSEGQDNSPLHF
TGTGCCAGCAGTGAAGGACAGGATAATTCACCCCTCCACTTT
>few|TRBV5-4|TRBJ2-2|-
CASSLARREAGELFF
TGTGCCAGCAGCTTGGCCAGGAGGGAGGCCGGGGAGCTGTTTTTT
>-|TRBV28|TRBJ1-3|-
CASKQGGSGNTIYF
TGTGCCAGCAAACAAGGGGGCTCTGGAAACACCATATATTTT
>-|TRBV29-1|TRBJ1-2|-
CSVDYQPQNYGYTF
TGCAGCGTTGACTACCAACCCCAAAACTATGGCTACACCTTC
>-|TRBV6-2/TRBV6-3|TRBJ1-5|-
CASSYSRGQPQHF
TGTGCCAGCAGTTACTCGCGGGGTCAGCCCCAGCATTTT
>-|TRBV3-1/TRBV3-2|TRBJ1-4|-
CASSPSSASEKLFF
TGTGCCAGCAGCCCGTCGAGTGCCTCCGAAAAACTGTTTTTT
>-|TRBV6-1|TRBJ1-1|-
CASKREGYTEAFF
TGTGCCAGCAAACGGGAAGGGTACACTGAAGCTTTCTTT
>-|TRBV7-9|TRBJ2-5|-
CASSTLPDSQETQYF
TGTGCCAGCAGCACCTTACCGGACTCCCAAGAGACCCAGTACTTC
>-|TRBV19|TRBJ2-1|-
CASSPIRGTTLNEQFF
TGTGCCAGTAGCCCAATCCGGGGAACAACTTTGAATGAGCAGTTCTTC
>-|TRBV30|TRBJ1-2|-
CAWSVQGAYGYTF
TGTGCCTGGAGTGTACAGGGTGCCTATGGCTACACCTTC
>-|TRBV19|TRBJ2-7|-
CASSQRGRGYEQYF
TGTGCCAGTAGCCAAAGGGGGAGAGGCTACGAGCAGTACTTC
>-|TRBV3-1/TRBV3-2|TRBJ1-5|TRBD1
CASSPDRAIQPQHF
TGTGCCAGCAGCCCCGACAGGGCTATTCAGCCCCAGCATTTT
>-|TRBV12-5|TRBJ2-2|TRBD1
CASGQGQGNTGELFF
TGTGCTAGTGGTCAGGGACAGGGGAACACCGGGGAGCTGTTTTTT
>few|TRBV19|TRBJ2-2|-
CASSQAGELFF
TGTGCCAGTTCCCAGGCCGGGGAGCTGTTTTTT
>-|TRBV30|TRBJ2-5|TRBD2
CAWSLAGGPETQYF
TGTGCCTGGAGCCTAGCGGGGGGGCCAGAGACCCAGTACTTC
>-|TRBV2|TRBJ1-3|TRBD1
CASSPSFNRGRTGNTIYF
TGTGCCAGCAGTCCATCATTTAACAGGGGGAGGACTGGAAACACCATATATTTT
>-|TRBV11-3|TRBJ2-1|TRBD2
CASSSSVGLAGSNEQFF
TGTGCCAGCAGCTCTAGTGTCGGACTAGCGGGGTCTAATGAGCAGTTCTTC
>-|TRBV4-2|TRBJ2-2|-
CASSLRTEDNTGELFF
TGTGCCAGCAGCCTCCGGACAGAGGACAACACCGGGGAGCTGTTTTTT
>-|TRBV6-1|TRBJ2-1|TRBD1
CASSGQGAPPQDEQFF
TGTGCCAGCAGTGGACAGGGGGCGCCCCCTCAGGATGAGCAGTTCTTC
>-|TRBV11-2|TRBJ1-2|-
CASSLGANYGYTF
TGTGCCAGCAGCTTAGGAGCTAACTATGGCTACACCTTC
>-|TRBV18|TRBJ2-2|-
CASSPRVGTGELFF
TGTGCCAGCTCACCCCGGGTGGGCACCGGGGAGCTGTTTTTT
>once|TRBV19|TRBJ2-1|TRBD1
CASSSTTGDFPFF
TGTGCCAGTAGTTCGACGACAGGGGACTTTCCGTTCTTC
>-|TRBV5-6|TRBJ1-2|TRBD1
CASSFRDRQIRGYTF
TGTGCCAGCAGCTTTAGGGACAGACAAATCAGAGGCTACACCTTC
>few|TRBV19|TRBJ2-1|-
CASSIDPIYNEQFF
TGTGCCAGTAGTATAGATCCCATTTACAATGAGCAGTTCTTC
>-|TRBV29-1|TRBJ2-5|TRBD1
CSVSGTGQETQYF
TGCAGCGTGTCCGGGACAGGGCAAGAGACCCAGTACTTC
>-|TRBV6-5|TRBJ1-1|-
CASSYGRQGKAFF
TGTGCCAGCAGTTACGGCCGGCAGGGGAAAGCTTTCTTT
>-|TRBV6-6|TRBJ2-7|TRBD1
CASIGPGQGSYEQYF
TGTGCCAGCATAGGACCGGGACAGGGGTCCTACGAGCAGTACTTC
>once|TRBV28|TRBJ1-5|-
CASTRGGRQPQHF
TGTGCCAGCACGCGCGGGGGACGGCAGCCCCAGCATTTT
>-|TRBV6-5|TRBJ1-4|-
CASSYGGEGLSGLFF
TGTGCCAGCAGTTACGGCGGGGAAGGCCTTTCGGGTCTGTTTTTT
>-|TRBV7-9|TRBJ2-5|TRBD1
CASSSTDRGDVETQYF
TGTGCCAGCAGCTCGACGGACAGGGGGGACGTAGAGACCCAGTACTTC
>-|TRBV10-3|TRBJ2-7|-
CAISAQGLSYEQYF
TGTGCCATCAGTGCCCAGGGGCTCTCCTACGAGCAGTACTTC
>-|TRBV12-5|TRBJ2-7|TRBD1
CASGPGTGDVEQYF
TGTGCTAGTGGGCCCGGGACAGGGGACGTCGAGCAGTACTTC
>few|TRBV12-3/TRBV12-4|TRBJ1-1|-
CASSLGGRTEAFF
TGTGCCAGCAGTTTGGGGGGACGCACTGAAGCTTTCTTT